A single sample gave rise to the 27 T cell receptor beta chains below, sequenced in a study of cytomegalovirus exposure and HLA in healthy donors. PCR involved 60 Vbeta and 13 Jbeta primers. Generated by immunoSEQ multiplex PCR, the TCRdb table keeps only in-frame clones and is missing some. In the table there are roughly 190,000 clones, roughly 80% of which are singletons. What was sequenced was PBMCs. These receptors were collected from a man between 35 and 55 years old in good health and CMV-seropositive.

This CDR3 is CARLAEGHSPLHF. The CDR3 coding sequence is TGCGCCAGATTGGCGGAGGGGCATTCACCCCTCCACTTT. V is TRBV5-1 and J is TRBJ1-6; the D gene is possibly TRBD1 (5 bases). This CDR3 has 13 residues. V was pared by 8 bases and J by 8 bases, with 14 bases between. CDR1 and CDR2 from the germline V gene are SGHRS and YFSETQ.

V gene TRBV5-1 combines with J gene TRBJ1-1; TRBD1 aligns across 9 bases. The CDR3 loop spans 16 amino acids. J lost 5 bases, V lost 1 base, and 9 bases had no gene match. CDR1 and CDR2 from the germline V gene are SGHRS and YFSETQ. CDR3 DNA sequence: TGCGCCAGCAGCTTGACACCGACAGGGGGTCTGACTGAAGCTTTCTTT. Its translation is CASSLTPTGGLTEAFF.

The J gene is TRBJ1-2, the V gene TRBV27, with 9 bases matching TRBD1. This CDR3 region has 16 residues. J gave up 4 bases and V 6 bases, and 12 bases lay outside the gene matches. The V gene's germline CDR1 is MNHEY and CDR2 SMNVEV (reference sequence). CDR3 protein: CASSPSGQGIAYGYTF. CDR3 coding DNA: TGTGCCAGCAGCCCCTCCGGACAGGGGATCGCCTATGGCTACACCTTC.

The rearrangement joins TRBV11-2 to TRBJ2-3; TRBD2 aligns across 8 bases. Germline V gene sequence: CDR1 SGHAT, CDR2 FQNNGV. The CDR3 is 19 amino acids. V lost 4 bases, J lost 5 bases, and 20 bases stayed unmatched. The CDR3 is CASSSFLGASGHRQDTQYF. In DNA form, the CDR3 reads TGTGCCAGCAGCTCTTTCCTCGGGGCTAGCGGGCACAGACAAGATACGCAGTATTTT.

The chain recombines TRBV4-3 with TRBJ1-3; D gene ambiguous. The germline gives CDR1 LGHNA, CDR2 YSLEER. The CDR3 runs to 16 residues. The V gene lost 0 bases and the J gene lost 2 bases, with 11 bases spanning the gap. The CDR3 region is CASSQDRTTPGNTIYF. CDR3 in DNA: TGCGCCAGCAGCCAAGATCGGACTACCCCTGGAAACACCATATATTTT.

The chain uses TRBV11-2 and TRBJ1-2, with D possibly being TRBD1 (5 bases). The CDR3 loop spans 12 amino acids. V was cut by 5 bases and J by 3 bases, with 7 bases left in between. CDR1 and CDR2 (germline): SGHAT, FQNNGV. The CDR3, as DNA: TGTGCCAGCAGCCCGGGGGACTATGGCTACACCTTC. It translates to CASSPGDYGYTF. The variable domain in full, with the rest retrieved from reference TRBV11-2 and TRBJ1-2, is EAGVAQSPRYKIIEKRQSVAFWCNPISGHATLYWYQQILGQGPKLLIQFQNNGVVDDSQLPKDRFSAERLKGVDSTLKIQPAKLEDSAVYLCASSPGDYGYTFGSGTRLTVV.

This chain joins TRBV19 and TRBJ1-1; possibly TRBD1 for D (6 bases). The CDR3 sequence is 15 residues long. The germline CDR1 and CDR2 sequences are LNHDA and SQIVND (reference sequence). Trimming took 3 bases from V and 0 from J, leaving 11 bases between them. As DNA, the CDR3 is TGTGCCAGTAGTATCACGGACAGATTGAACACTGAAGCTTTCTTT. This translates into CASSITDRLNTEAFF.

This clone appeared once. The chain carries TRBV27 and TRBJ2-1; D remains ambiguous. Trimming left V 5 bases short and J 0 bases short, with 8 bases between. CDR1 and CDR2 from the germline V gene are MNHEY and SMNVEV (reference sequence). The CDR3 extends over 14 amino acids. The CDR3: CASSGPSSYNEQFF. The CDR3 nucleotides are TGTGCCAGCAGTGGGCCGAGCTCCTACAATGAGCAGTTCTTC.

The chain combines TRBV12-5 with TRBJ1-5; D not certain. Germline V gives CDR1 LGHNT, CDR2 FRNRAP. The CDR3 loop spans 17 amino acids. V was trimmed by 3 bases and J by 3 bases, leaving 18 bases between them. Here the CDR3 DNA reads TGTGCTAGTGGTTTTGCCCGAAAAGAGGTAACCAATCAGCCCCAGCATTTT. Encoded protein: CASGFARKEVTNQPQHF.

The V and J genes are TRBV5-4 and TRBJ1-3; TRBD1 might be the D (5 bases). CDR3 length: 15 amino acids. Trimming stripped 0 bases from V and 2 bases from J, with 9 bases between. Germline loops: CDR1 SGHNT, CDR2 YYREEE (reference sequence). DNA for the CDR3: TGTGCCAGCAGCTTGGGACAGCCGGCTGGAAACACCATATATTTT. Amino acids: CASSLGQPAGNTIYF.

This clone was found a few times. V gene TRBV7-9 combines with J gene TRBJ1-5; D gene unclear. The germline gives CDR1 SEHNR, CDR2 FQNEAQ (reference sequence). Trimming stripped 7 bases from V and 3 bases from J, with 19 bases between. This CDR3 spans 16 amino acids. CDR3 protein: CASTSVADLDNQPQHF. The CDR3 region has the DNA TGTGCCAGCACCTCGGTGGCGGATCTTGACAATCAGCCCCAGCATTTT.

The gene calls are TRBV14 and TRBJ1-2; D is undetermined. This CDR3 contains 13 residues. Between the trimmed V and J ends, which lost 0 bases and 13 bases, there was a span of 15 bases. Germline V gene sequence: CDR1 SGHDN, CDR2 FVKESK. The chain's CDR3 is CASSQDPGVLLTF. The CDR3 DNA reads TGTGCCAGCAGCCAAGATCCGGGTGTTCTCCTCACCTTC.

There are a few counts of this clone. The gene calls are TRBV27 and TRBJ2-7; tentative D call: TRBD1 (5 bases). Germline V gives CDR1 MNHEY, CDR2 SMNVEV (reference sequence). The CDR3 spans 18 residues. Trimming took off 4 bases at V and 5 bases at J, with 27 bases between the two ends. The DNA of the CDR3 is TGTGCCAGCAGTTATTATCCCTCGGACAAACCTCCTTGGAACGAGCAGTACTTC. Protein: CASSYYPSDKPPWNEQYF.

The chain links TRBV28 to TRBJ2-2; 11 bases are a match to TRBD1. This CDR3 contains 14 residues. Germline CDR1 is MDHEN and CDR2 is SYDVKM. V lost 7 bases and J lost 8; bases outside the gene matches: 6. Here the CDR3 reads CASIRDRGSGELFF. CDR3 DNA sequence: TGTGCCAGCATCCGGGACAGGGGGTCAGGGGAGCTGTTTTTT.

The genes are TRBV30 and TRBJ2-7; the match to TRBD2 covers 7 bases. CDR1 is GTSNPN and CDR2 is SVGIG in the germline V gene (reference sequence). CDR3 length equals 13 residues. Losses at the gene ends were 5 bases for V and 0 bases for J; bases not matched to a gene: 4. DNA of the CDR3: TGTGCCTGGGAGGCGGGGGTCTCCTACGAGCAGTACTTC. This encodes CAWEAGVSYEQYF.

The chain links TRBV19 to TRBJ2-5; D not certain. CDR1 is LNHDA, CDR2 SQIVND, per germline (reference sequence). This CDR3 spans 13 amino acids. V gave up 4 bases and J gave up 4 bases, with 10 bases separating them. CDR3 bases: TGTGCCAGTAGTACTAAGAAGAGAGAGACCCAGTACTTC. This codes for CASSTKKRETQYF.

This sequence joins TRBV6-5 and TRBJ1-2, with 7 positions matching TRBD1. J gave up 14 bases and V 0 bases, and 12 bases lay outside the gene matches. The CDR3 is 14 residues long. Germline V CDR1 and CDR2: MNHEY, SVGAGI. CDR3 in amino acids: CASSYSNKGQSKTF. In DNA, the CDR3 is TGTGCCAGCAGTTACTCGAATAAGGGACAGAGTAAAACCTTC.

The chain recombines TRBV2 with TRBJ1-2, with D perhaps matching TRBD1 (6 bases). The CDR3 totals 12 residues. The germline V gene has CDR1 SNHLY and CDR2 FYNNEI. Trimming shortened V by 8 bases and J by 2 bases, and 9 bases separated the two germline ends. In DNA form, the CDR3 reads TGTGCCAGCGACAGGCGGAACTATGGCTACACCTTC. Its protein product is CASDRRNYGYTF.

For this clone: The sample has other DNA sequences that encode this CDR3 too. The CDR3 loop reads CASSPGETQYF. Here the CDR3 DNA reads TGTGCCAGCAGCCCGGGGGAGACCCAGTACTTC. The genes are TRBV7-9 and TRBJ2-5; D is perhaps TRBD2 (5 bases). V lost 5 bases to trimming and J lost 5 bases, with 6 bases between them. Germline loops: CDR1 SEHNR, CDR2 FQNEAQ (reference sequence). The CDR3 loop spans 11 amino acids.

The genes are TRBV19 and TRBJ2-2, with 12 bases aligning to TRBD2. The CDR3 contains 17 residues. The V gene end was trimmed by 0 bases and the J gene end by 5 bases; junction bases not matched to a gene: 4. CDR1 and CDR2 (germline): LNHDA, SQIVND (reference sequence). Here the CDR3 DNA reads TGTGCCAGTAGTATAGACCACGGACTAGCGGGAACCGGGGAGCTGTTTTTT. Its protein product is CASSIDHGLAGTGELFF.

The gene calls are TRBV7-2 and TRBJ2-1; 13 bases fit TRBD2. This CDR3 region has 17 residues. Germline values: CDR1 SGHTA, CDR2 FQGNSA. V was clipped by 7 bases and J by 6 bases; unmatched bases: 12. DNA of the CDR3: TGTGCCAGCACCCTAACGCTACTAGCGGGGGGGTCCAATGAGCAGTTCTTC. Translation gives CASTLTLLAGGSNEQFF.

V usage is TRBV10-2 and J usage is TRBJ2-7; 8 bases match TRBD1. The germline V gene encodes CDR1 WSHSY and CDR2 SAAADI. V lost 5 bases, J lost 13 bases, and 7 bases stayed unmatched. The CDR3 is 11 residues long. The CDR3 sequence: CASSRDRSLYF. DNA for the CDR3: TGCGCCAGCAGTAGGGACAGGTCCTTATACTTC.

This rearrangement joins TRBV29-1 to TRBJ2-5; 10 bases align to TRBD1. The end of the DNA fits TRBJ2-7 better, so the J call may be wrong. There are 14 residues in the CDR3. Germline CDR1 and CDR2: SQVTM and ANQGSEA. The CDR3 is CSVETGTGVYEQYF. The CDR3 region has the DNA TGCAGCGTTGAAACCGGGACAGGGGTCTACGAGCAGTACTTC.

This chain joins TRBV7-6 and TRBJ1-1, with D possibly being TRBD1 (6 bases). V lost 5 bases and J lost 5, with 9 bases in between. The CDR3 is 12 amino acids. Germline CDR1 reads SGHVS; CDR2 reads FNYEAQ. The CDR3: CASSRQETEAFF. In DNA, the CDR3 is TGTGCCAGCAGCCGACAGGAAACTGAAGCTTTCTTT. Complete variable domain (other parts from reference TRBV7-6 and TRBJ1-1): GAGVSQSPRYKVTKRGQDVALRCDPISGHVSLYWYRQALGQGPEFLTYFNYEAQQDKSGLPNDRFSAERPEGSISTLTIQRTEQRDSAMYRCASSRQETEAFFGQGTRLTVV.

The rearrangement links TRBV6-5 to TRBJ2-5; TRBD2 matches at 7 bases. The V gene end was trimmed by 6 bases and the J gene end by 2 bases; junction bases not matched to a gene: 3. This CDR3 is 13 amino acids long. CDR1 and CDR2 from the germline V gene are MNHEY and SVGAGI. The CDR3 protein is CASRTGGQETQYF. The CDR3 DNA is TGTGCCAGCAGAACGGGGGGACAAGAGACCCAGTACTTC.

V gene TRBV5-1 combines with J gene TRBJ2-5; 7 bases match TRBD1. CDR3 size: 15 residues. Per germline, CDR1 SGHRS and CDR2 YFSETQ. V was pared by 4 bases and J by 5 bases, with 11 bases of the junction left unmatched. In DNA, the CDR3 is TGCGCCAGCAGCCCGGCCGACAGGGCCGAGGAGACCCAGTACTTC. This encodes CASSPADRAEETQYF.

The chain combines TRBV14 with TRBJ2-7; 11 bases are a match to TRBD1. The germline gives CDR1 SGHDN, CDR2 FVKESK. This CDR3 has 13 residues. The junction had 4 bases not matched to a gene; V was cut back by 0 bases and J by 12 bases. Here the CDR3 reads CASSQDRTGGLYF. The CDR3 DNA reads TGTGCCAGCAGCCAAGACCGGACAGGGGGCTTGTACTTC.